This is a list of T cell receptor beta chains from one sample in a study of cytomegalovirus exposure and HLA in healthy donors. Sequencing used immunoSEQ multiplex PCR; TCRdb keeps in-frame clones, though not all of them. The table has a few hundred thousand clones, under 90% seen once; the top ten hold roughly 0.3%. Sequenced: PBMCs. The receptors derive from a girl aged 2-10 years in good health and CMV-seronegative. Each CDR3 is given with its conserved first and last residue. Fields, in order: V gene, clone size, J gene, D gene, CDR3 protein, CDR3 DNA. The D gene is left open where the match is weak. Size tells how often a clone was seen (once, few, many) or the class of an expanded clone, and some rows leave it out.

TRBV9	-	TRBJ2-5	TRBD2	CASSGEAGGLETQYF	TGTGCCAGCAGCGGCGAAGCGGGAGGTTTGGAGACCCAGTACTTC
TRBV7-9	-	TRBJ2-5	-	CASSLAIWSQETQYF	TGTGCCAGCAGCTTAGCGATTTGGAGCCAAGAGACCCAGTACTTC
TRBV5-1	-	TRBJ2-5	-	CASSPGQKETQYF	TGCGCCAGCAGCCCGGGACAAAAAGAGACCCAGTACTTC
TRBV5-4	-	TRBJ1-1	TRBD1	CASSLVGTGAEAFF	TGTGCCAGCAGCTTGGTGGGGACAGGGGCAGAAGCTTTCTTT
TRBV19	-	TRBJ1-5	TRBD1	CASSNPGQGSWVVGNQPQHF	TGTGCCAGTAGTAACCCAGGACAGGGAAGTTGGGTCGTAGGGAATCAGCCCCAGCATTTT
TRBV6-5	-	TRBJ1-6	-	CASSLDRNNSPLHF	TGTGCCAGCAGCCTGGACAGAAATAATTCACCCCTCCACTTT
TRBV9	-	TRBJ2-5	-	CASSRRGGGQETQYF	TGTGCCAGCAGCCGTCGAGGGGGGGGGCAAGAGACCCAGTACTTC
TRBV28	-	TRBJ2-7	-	CASSLAGYEQYF	TGTGCCAGCAGTTTAGCAGGCTACGAGCAGTACTTC
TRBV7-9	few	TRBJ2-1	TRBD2	CASSSERTSGDTNEQFF	TGTGCCAGCAGCTCAGAGAGGACTAGCGGGGATACCAATGAGCAGTTCTTC
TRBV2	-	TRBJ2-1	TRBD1	CASNRQGVDEQFF	TGTGCCAGCAACCGACAGGGTGTCGATGAGCAGTTCTTC
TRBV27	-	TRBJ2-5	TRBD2	CASTGLAGETQYF	TGTGCCAGCACTGGACTAGCTGGGGAGACCCAGTACTTC
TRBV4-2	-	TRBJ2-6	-	CASSQDGTTGANVLTF	TGTGCCAGCAGCCAAGATGGGACAACTGGGGCCAACGTCCTGACTTTC
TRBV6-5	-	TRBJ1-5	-	CASSYSFGGNQPQHF	TGTGCCAGCAGTTACTCGTTCGGGGGCAATCAGCCCCAGCATTTT
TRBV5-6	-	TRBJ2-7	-	CASSFFDRPYEQYF	TGTGCCAGCAGCTTTTTCGACAGGCCCTACGAGCAGTACTTC
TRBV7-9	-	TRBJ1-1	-	CASSLATGWNTEAFF	TGTGCCAGCAGCTTAGCGACAGGTTGGAACACTGAAGCTTTCTTT
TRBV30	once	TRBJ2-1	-	CAWSMFSRVYNEQFF	TGTGCCTGGAGTATGTTCTCCAGGGTCTACAATGAGCAGTTCTTC
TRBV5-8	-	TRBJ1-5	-	CASSLGTDSYSNQPQHF	TGTGCCAGCAGCTTGGGGACAGACTCATATAGCAATCAGCCCCAGCATTTT
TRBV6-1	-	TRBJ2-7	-	CASRVGHSYEQYF	TGTGCCAGCAGGGTGGGACACAGCTACGAGCAGTACTTC
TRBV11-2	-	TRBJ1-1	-	CASSFGQGWTEAFF	TGTGCCAGCAGCTTCGGTCAGGGTTGGACTGAAGCTTTCTTT
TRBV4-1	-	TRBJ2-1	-	CASSHPTSSYEQFF	TGCGCCAGCAGCCACCCGACTAGTAGCTATGAGCAGTTCTTC
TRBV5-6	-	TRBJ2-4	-	CASARIPGEGNIQYF	TGTGCCAGCGCACGCATCCCAGGGGAAGGAAACATTCAGTACTTC
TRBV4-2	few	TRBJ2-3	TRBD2	CASSQEHSGSTDTQYF	TGTGCCAGCAGCCAAGAACATAGCGGGAGCACAGATACGCAGTATTTT
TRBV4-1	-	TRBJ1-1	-	CASSQDRGTEAFF	TGCGCCAGCAGCCAAGACAGGGGAACTGAAGCTTTCTTT
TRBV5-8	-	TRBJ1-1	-	CASEGLRTYRNTEAFF	TGTGCCAGCGAGGGATTACGTACTTACAGGAACACTGAAGCTTTCTTT
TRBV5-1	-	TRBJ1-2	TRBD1	CASSGGQGGYGYTF	TGCGCCAGCAGCGGGGGACAGGGCGGCTATGGCTACACCTTC
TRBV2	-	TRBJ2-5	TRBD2	CASSPEEGRGETQYF	TGTGCCAGCAGCCCCGAGGAGGGGAGGGGAGAGACCCAGTACTTC
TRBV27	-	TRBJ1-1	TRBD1	CASSPLHFDRGNAPFF	TGTGCCAGCAGTCCTCTACACTTCGACAGGGGAAATGCACCTTTCTTT
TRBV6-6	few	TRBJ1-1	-	CASRYGQANTEAFF	TGTGCCAGCAGGTACGGGCAGGCCAACACTGAAGCTTTCTTT